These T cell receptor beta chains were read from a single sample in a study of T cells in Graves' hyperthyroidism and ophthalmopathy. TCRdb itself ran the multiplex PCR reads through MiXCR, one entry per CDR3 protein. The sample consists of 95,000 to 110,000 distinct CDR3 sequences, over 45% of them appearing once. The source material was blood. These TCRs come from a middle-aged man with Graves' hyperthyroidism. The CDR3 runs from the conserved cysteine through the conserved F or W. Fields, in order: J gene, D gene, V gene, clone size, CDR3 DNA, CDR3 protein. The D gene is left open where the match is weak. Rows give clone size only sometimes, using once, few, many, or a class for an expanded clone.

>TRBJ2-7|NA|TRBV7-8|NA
TGTGCCAGCAGCCCAGAGGTACAGACCTACGAGCAGTACTTC
CASSPEVQTYEQYF
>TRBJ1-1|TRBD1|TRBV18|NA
TGTGCCAGCTCACTGTCGGTACAGGGGGCTCTGAACACTGAAGCTTTCTTT
CASSLSVQGALNTEAFF
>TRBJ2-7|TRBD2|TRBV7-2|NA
TGTGCCAACTCGGGGGCTAGCGGGAGGCAGTACTTC
CANSGASGRQYF
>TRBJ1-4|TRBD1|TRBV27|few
TGTGCCAGCAGTTCGGACAGGGTGAATGAAAAACTGTTTTTT
CASSSDRVNEKLFF
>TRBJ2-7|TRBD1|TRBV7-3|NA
TGTGCCAGCAGCTTATGGACAGGGCACGAGCAGTACTTC
CASSLWTGHEQYF
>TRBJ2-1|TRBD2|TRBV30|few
TGTGCCTGGAGTAAACTAGCGGGGGCGTACAATGAGCAGTTCTTC
CAWSKLAGAYNEQFF
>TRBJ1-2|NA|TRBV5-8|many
TGTGCCAGCAGCTGGGGTAGAGCCTATGGCTACACCTTC
CASSWGRAYGYTF
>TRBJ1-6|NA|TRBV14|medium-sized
TGTGCCAGCAGCCAAAGGGGGAATTCACCCCTCCACTTT
CASSQRGNSPLHF
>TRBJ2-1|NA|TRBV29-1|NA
TGCAGCCAGGGTATCCCCTCCTACAATGAGCAGTTCTTC
CSQGIPSYNEQFF
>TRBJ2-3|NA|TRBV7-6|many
TGTGCCAGCACCTTATGGGTAGGCGGCACAGATACGCAGTATTTT
CASTLWVGGTDTQYF
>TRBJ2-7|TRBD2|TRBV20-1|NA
TGCAGTGCTAGCCGTAGGACTAGCGGGTGGAACTCCTACGAGCAGTACTTC
CSASRRTSGWNSYEQYF
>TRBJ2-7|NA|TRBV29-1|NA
TGCAGTTTGGATGGCAGGGGCTTCACCTACGAGCAGTACTTC
CSLDGRGFTYEQYF
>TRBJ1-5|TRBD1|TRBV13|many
TGTGCCAGCAGCTCCACAGGGACAGACAATCAGCCCCAGCATTTT
CASSSTGTDNQPQHF
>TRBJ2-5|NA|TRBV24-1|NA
TGTGCCACCAGTGATCCCAGAGAGATCCAAGAGACCCAGTACTTC
CATSDPREIQETQYF
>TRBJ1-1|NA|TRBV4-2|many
TGTGCCAGCAGCCAAGATCTGGGGACGAACACTGAAGCTTTCTTT
CASSQDLGTNTEAFF
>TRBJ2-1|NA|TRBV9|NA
TGTGCCAGCAGCGTCCGGGTCTCAGAGTTCTTC
CASSVRVSEFF